This entry lists 5 T cell receptor beta chains sequenced from one sample in a study of glioma-infiltrating T cells after dendritic cell vaccination. TCRdb's table, derived via immunoSEQ multiplex PCR, lists solely in-frame clones and lacks some. Altogether some 100,000 clones are present, more than 75% being singletons, with the ten largest covering roughly 2.9%. Sample: blood, taken before dendritic cell vaccination. Receptors originate from a human donor with glioblastoma.

V gene TRBV27 combines with J gene TRBJ1-1, with D tentatively TRBD1 (5 bases). The CDR3 is made up of 14 amino acids. V lost 7 bases and J 5 bases, leaving 17 bases between the germline ends. Germline lookup yields CDR1 MNHEY and CDR2 SMNVEV (reference sequence). The CDR3 here is CASNSGGVWTEAFF. The DNA for the CDR3 is TGTGCCAGCAACTCGGGGGGGGTTTGGACTGAAGCTTTCTTT.

The CDR3 nucleotides are TGTGCCAGCAGTGAAGCTCGGCCAGGGGGCTTTGGCTACACCTTC. As protein: CASSEARPGGFGYTF. The V call is TRBV2, the J call TRBJ1-2, with 8 nucleotides matching TRBD1. The CDR3 contains 15 residues. Per the germline V gene, CDR1 is SNHLY and CDR2 is FYNNEI. V was pared by 0 bases and J by 7 bases, with 7 bases of the junction left unmatched.

CDR3 loop: CASSLGLAGYTGELFF. The CDR3 DNA reads as TGTGCCAGCAGCTTGGGCCTAGCGGGTTACACCGGGGAGCTGTTTTTT. The rearrangement joins TRBV5-6 to TRBJ2-2; 8 bases match TRBD2. V shed 0 bases, J shed 3 bases, and the junction held 4 bases outside the gene matches. The germline V gene has CDR1 SGHDT and CDR2 YYEEEE. This CDR3 contains 16 residues. The variable domain in full, with the rest retrieved from reference TRBV5-6 and TRBJ2-2, is DAGVTQSPTHLIKTRGQQVTLRCSPKSGHDTVSWYQQALGQGPQFIFQYYEEEERQRGNFPDRFSGHQFPNYSSELNVNALLLGDSALYLCASSLGLAGYTGELFFGEGSRLTVL.

The gene calls are TRBV4-1 and TRBJ1-2; D uncertain. Trimming cost V 3 bases and J 3 bases, with 5 bases left between them. The CDR3 sequence is 12 residues long. Germline CDR1 reads MGHRA; CDR2 reads YSYEKL. The CDR3 spells CASSQPDYGYTF. CDR3 nucleotide sequence: TGCGCCAGCAGCCAGCCGGACTATGGCTACACCTTC.

The chain recombines TRBV5-6 with TRBJ1-1; 10 bases agree with TRBD1. Germline values: CDR1 SGHDT, CDR2 YYEEEE. The V gene end was trimmed by 4 bases and the J gene end by 6 bases; junction bases not matched to a gene: 6. The CDR3 sequence is 14 residues long. The CDR3 spells CASSEGQGLPEAFF. The DNA of the CDR3 is TGTGCCAGCAGCGAGGGACAGGGGTTACCTGAAGCTTTCTTT.